One TCR beta chain is described in this entry. Its matching antigen is unknown. This record comes from a study of cytomegalovirus exposure and HLA in healthy donors. About the study: The platform used for the 95 to 150 validation repertoires matched that of the 600 to 800 first-cohort repertoires, a later analysis reported. Study conclusions and caveats: The tendency of first-cohort TCR clusters to co-occur in the roughly 110 validation repertoires was identified by a subsequent analysis. Cytomegalovirus association was assigned to about 150 TCR beta chains.

This CDR3 region has 15 residues. Germline V CDR1 and CDR2: SGHTA, FQGNSA. V shed 6 bases, J shed 4 bases, and the junction held 6 bases outside the gene matches. Libraries were prepared by immunoSEQ multiplex PCR; TCRdb keeps only in-frame clonotypes and omits some of them. The table shows 71,000 or so clones, with about 94% occurring only once. The sample consisted of PBMCs. This chain joins TRBV7-2 and TRBJ2-1; 10 positions match TRBD2. The clonotype comes from a young man in good health and CMV-seropositive. The CDR3 is CASSSAGGRYNEQFF. CDR3 DNA sequence: TGTGCCAGCAGTTCAGCGGGAGGGCGTTACAATGAGCAGTTCTTC.